The rows below give T cell receptor beta chains drawn from one sample of a study of blood T cell repertoires in COVID-19. The repertoire was sequenced with immunoSEQ multiplex PCR; TCRdb's copy has only in-frame clones and lacks some. Of over 250,000 clones in the sample, about 90% were seen once. The sample comprised peripheral blood. These receptors came from a woman in her fifties or sixties with COVID-19, enrolled during active disease. Each CDR3 is given with its conserved first and last residue. The D gene is left open where the match is weak. Clone size appears in some rows only: once, few, many, or a class for an expanded clone.

v_call: TRBV5-1
j_call: TRBJ1-1
clone_size: .
d_call: TRBD1
cdr3_nt: TGCGCCAGCAGCTTAAGGGGACAGGGACCTAACACTGAAGCTTTCTTT
cdr3_aa: CASSLRGQGPNTEAFF

v_call: TRBV3-1/TRBV3-2
j_call: TRBJ2-5
clone_size: .
d_call: TRBD1
cdr3_nt: TGTGCCAGCAGCCCCCGGGACAGGGGGCGAGAGACCCAGTACTTC
cdr3_aa: CASSPRDRGRETQYF

v_call: TRBV19
j_call: TRBJ2-7
clone_size: .
d_call: TRBD2
cdr3_nt: TGTGCCAGTAGTGAAGGACCGGGACTAGCGATCTACGAGCAGTACTTC
cdr3_aa: CASSEGPGLAIYEQYF

v_call: TRBV7-2
j_call: TRBJ2-5
clone_size: .
d_call: TRBD2
cdr3_nt: TGTGCCAGCAGCCCCATGGTAGCGGGAGGTATGGAGACCCAGTACTTC
cdr3_aa: CASSPMVAGGMETQYF

v_call: TRBV19
j_call: TRBJ1-2
clone_size: .
d_call: TRBD1
cdr3_nt: TGTGCCAGTAGTATGGGGACAGGGGATGGCTACACCTTC
cdr3_aa: CASSMGTGDGYTF

v_call: TRBV19
j_call: TRBJ2-7
clone_size: .
d_call: .
cdr3_nt: TGTGCCAGTACCCCGGGGAGACCCGGGACTCTATACGAGCAGTACTTC
cdr3_aa: CASTPGRPGTLYEQYF

v_call: TRBV20-1
j_call: TRBJ1-4
clone_size: .
d_call: .
cdr3_nt: TGCAGTGCTAGTGCTCCTAATGAAAAACTGTTTTTT
cdr3_aa: CSASAPNEKLFF

v_call: TRBV2
j_call: TRBJ2-5
clone_size: .
d_call: TRBD2
cdr3_nt: TGTGCCAGCAGATACCTCATGAGGACTAGCAATCTTGGGGGAGAGACCCAGTACTTC
cdr3_aa: CASRYLMRTSNLGGETQYF

v_call: TRBV4-1
j_call: TRBJ2-1
clone_size: once
d_call: TRBD1
cdr3_nt: TGCGCCAGCAGGCGGACAGGTTACAATGAGCAGTTCTTC
cdr3_aa: CASRRTGYNEQFF

v_call: TRBV7-3
j_call: TRBJ2-5
clone_size: .
d_call: .
cdr3_nt: TGTGCCAGCAGCCGGTCGGGTCAAGAGACCCAGTACTTC
cdr3_aa: CASSRSGQETQYF

v_call: TRBV11-2
j_call: TRBJ2-7
clone_size: .
d_call: .
cdr3_nt: TGTGCCAGCAGCTTACTATCCTACGAGCAGTACTTC
cdr3_aa: CASSLLSYEQYF

v_call: TRBV10-3
j_call: TRBJ2-1
clone_size: .
d_call: .
cdr3_nt: TGTGCCATCAGGGCGAGGGGGGAGGGCCACAATGAGCAGTTCTTC
cdr3_aa: CAIRARGEGHNEQFF

v_call: TRBV9
j_call: TRBJ2-5
clone_size: .
d_call: .
cdr3_nt: TGTGCCAGCAGCGCTTTGGAGACCCAGTACTTC
cdr3_aa: CASSALETQYF

v_call: TRBV19
j_call: TRBJ2-7
clone_size: .
d_call: TRBD1
cdr3_nt: TGTGCCAGTAGTCGGGACAGGGGTTCCCTCCAGTACTTC
cdr3_aa: CASSRDRGSLQYF

v_call: TRBV5-4
j_call: TRBJ2-7
clone_size: few
d_call: .
cdr3_nt: TGTGCCAGCAGCTCGAGGAACAGGGTGACCCCCTACGAGCAGTACTTC
cdr3_aa: CASSSRNRVTPYEQYF

v_call: TRBV6-2/TRBV6-3
j_call: TRBJ1-2
clone_size: .
d_call: TRBD1
cdr3_nt: TGTGCCAGCAGTTACCGGGACAGGGCTAACTATGGCTACACCTTC
cdr3_aa: CASSYRDRANYGYTF

v_call: TRBV6-2/TRBV6-3
j_call: TRBJ2-7
clone_size: .
d_call: .
cdr3_nt: TGTGCCAGCAGTTACAGGGGGAGCTCCTACGAGCAGTACTTC
cdr3_aa: CASSYRGSSYEQYF

v_call: TRBV10-1
j_call: TRBJ2-7
clone_size: .
d_call: TRBD1
cdr3_nt: TGCGCCAGCGAACCTGGACAGGGCAGGTACGAGCAGTACTTC
cdr3_aa: CASEPGQGRYEQYF

v_call: TRBV24-1
j_call: TRBJ2-1
clone_size: .
d_call: TRBD2
cdr3_nt: TGTGCCACCAGTGATTCGCTGACTAGCGGAATCTACAATGAGCAGTTCTTC
cdr3_aa: CATSDSLTSGIYNEQFF

v_call: TRBV7-9
j_call: TRBJ2-7
clone_size: .
d_call: TRBD1
cdr3_nt: TGTGCCAGCCAAGCACCAGGGGGCGGCGAGCAGTACTTC
cdr3_aa: CASQAPGGGEQYF

v_call: TRBV6-6
j_call: TRBJ2-5
clone_size: .
d_call: TRBD2
cdr3_nt: TGTGCCAGCAGTCTGTTCCCGGGACTAGCGGGAGGGCCGGGAATGGAGACCCAGTACTTC
cdr3_aa: CASSLFPGLAGGPGMETQYF

v_call: TRBV6-6
j_call: TRBJ1-1
clone_size: .
d_call: TRBD1
cdr3_nt: TGTGCCAGCACACGGGGACAGGGGTCCACTGAAGCTTTCTTT
cdr3_aa: CASTRGQGSTEAFF

v_call: TRBV19
j_call: TRBJ2-2
clone_size: few
d_call: .
cdr3_nt: TGTGCCACTGGAGGGGGCGTCACCGGGGAGCTGTTTTTT
cdr3_aa: CATGGGVTGELFF

v_call: TRBV19
j_call: TRBJ1-1
clone_size: once
d_call: .
cdr3_nt: TGTGCCAGTAGTATTGGGGGGGGGAACACTGAAGCTTTCTTT
cdr3_aa: CASSIGGGNTEAFF

v_call: TRBV24-1
j_call: TRBJ2-2
clone_size: .
d_call: .
cdr3_nt: TGTGCCACCAGTGATCGGGGGACAGAGAACACCGGGGAGCTGTTTTTT
cdr3_aa: CATSDRGTENTGELFF

v_call: TRBV5-1
j_call: TRBJ2-1
clone_size: once
d_call: TRBD2
cdr3_nt: TGCGCCAGCAGCACGGGACTAGCGGGAGGGGTTGGGGAGCAGTTCTTC
cdr3_aa: CASSTGLAGGVGEQFF

v_call: TRBV5-1
j_call: TRBJ2-6
clone_size: once
d_call: .
cdr3_nt: TGCGCCAGCAGCTTGGGGTCCGGGGGAGGTGGGGCCAACGTCCTGACTTTC
cdr3_aa: CASSLGSGGGGANVLTF

v_call: TRBV28
j_call: TRBJ1-4
clone_size: .
d_call: .
cdr3_nt: TGTGCCAGCAGTTTTAGGGGCGTGATTCGTAATGAAAAACTGTTTTTT
cdr3_aa: CASSFRGVIRNEKLFF

v_call: TRBV11-2
j_call: TRBJ1-1
clone_size: .
d_call: .
cdr3_nt: TGTGCCAGCAGCTTAGATCGAATGTTGAACTCTGAAGCTTTCTTT
cdr3_aa: CASSLDRMLNSEAFF

v_call: TRBV6-4
j_call: TRBJ1-1
clone_size: .
d_call: .
cdr3_nt: TGTGCCAGCAGTAGCGAGGCGCTCACTGAAGCTTTCTTT
cdr3_aa: CASSSEALTEAFF

v_call: TRBV19
j_call: TRBJ1-1
clone_size: few
d_call: .
cdr3_nt: TGTGCCAGTAGTATAGATAAAAACACTGAAGCTTTCTTT
cdr3_aa: CASSIDKNTEAFF

v_call: TRBV3-1/TRBV3-2
j_call: TRBJ2-7
clone_size: .
d_call: .
cdr3_nt: TGTGCCAGCAGCCCCCGGGACTCTCCCTACGAGCAGTACTTC
cdr3_aa: CASSPRDSPYEQYF

v_call: TRBV27
j_call: TRBJ2-1
clone_size: .
d_call: TRBD1
cdr3_nt: TGTGCCAGCAGTCTCGGGACAGTAGAGCAGTTCTTC
cdr3_aa: CASSLGTVEQFF

v_call: TRBV7-2
j_call: TRBJ2-7
clone_size: .
d_call: .
cdr3_nt: TGTGCCAGCAGCTTAATGGGCGGGACAGACTACGAGCAGTACTTC
cdr3_aa: CASSLMGGTDYEQYF

v_call: TRBV19
j_call: TRBJ1-1
clone_size: .
d_call: .
cdr3_nt: TGTGCCAGTAGCGACAGAATGAACACTGAAGCTTTCTTT
cdr3_aa: CASSDRMNTEAFF

v_call: TRBV6-6
j_call: TRBJ2-5
clone_size: .
d_call: .
cdr3_nt: TGTGCCAGCAGTTGGGCAGGGACCCAGTACTTC
cdr3_aa: CASSWAGTQYF

v_call: TRBV6-5
j_call: TRBJ1-4
clone_size: .
d_call: .
cdr3_nt: TGTGCCAGCAGGGGCCTTTCTGAAGGGGATGAAAAACTGTTTTTT
cdr3_aa: CASRGLSEGDEKLFF

v_call: TRBV27
j_call: TRBJ2-3
clone_size: .
d_call: TRBD1
cdr3_nt: TGTGCCAGCAGTTTAGGGACAGGGCGCACAGATACGCAGTATTTT
cdr3_aa: CASSLGTGRTDTQYF

v_call: TRBV25-1
j_call: TRBJ2-5
clone_size: .
d_call: .
cdr3_nt: TGTGCCAGCAGGTGGAGTACAGAGACCCAGTACTTC
cdr3_aa: CASRWSTETQYF

v_call: TRBV4-1
j_call: TRBJ2-7
clone_size: .
d_call: .
cdr3_nt: TGCGCCAGCAGCCAAGATCGGGGTTTGGGCGAGCAGTACTTC
cdr3_aa: CASSQDRGLGEQYF

v_call: TRBV12-3/TRBV12-4
j_call: TRBJ1-2
clone_size: .
d_call: .
cdr3_nt: TGTGCCAGCAGCCGGACATCTCGGGGCTACACCTTC
cdr3_aa: CASSRTSRGYTF